The 23 T cell receptor beta chains reported below all come from one sample, sequenced in a study of response to subunit inactivated influenza vaccine. TCRdb reanalysed the RT-PCR reads using MiXCR and keeps one entry per CDR3 protein. The table shows 450,000 to 600,000 distinct CDR3 sequences, with approximately 7.3% occurring only once. The specimen was PBMCs from blood, collected around 25 months after vaccination. These receptors originate from a man between 50 and 75 years old who received an inactivated influenza vaccine.

J is TRBJ2-4 and V is TRBV6-2 or TRBV6-3; perhaps TRBD1 as D (6 bases). CDR3 length: 15 amino acids. The germline CDR1 and CDR2 sequences are MNHEY and SVGEGT. The V gene lost 7 bases and the J gene lost 0 bases, with 13 bases spanning the gap. The CDR3 nucleotides read TGTGCCAGCATGTCTCCAGGGGTAGCCAAAAACATTCAGTACTTC. As protein: CASMSPGVAKNIQYF.

This clonotype was counted only a few times. The rearrangement joins TRBV7-9 to TRBJ2-7, with TRBD2 matching 13 bases. Trimming removed 1 base from V and 6 bases from J; junction bases left unmatched: 6. In germline, CDR1 is SEHNR, CDR2 FQNEAQ (reference sequence). CDR3 size: 16 residues. Here the CDR3 reads CASSLGGLAGVAEQYF. Written as DNA, the CDR3 is TGTGCCAGCAGCTTAGGCGGACTAGCGGGAGTAGCCGAGCAGTACTTC.

In its sample, this clonotype was seen many times. J is TRBJ2-5 and V is TRBV11-2, with D possibly matching TRBD2 (5 bases). The CDR3 loop spans 15 amino acids. Trimming removed 5 bases at V and 5 bases at J, with 18 bases between. Germline CDR1 is SGHAT and CDR2 is FQNNGV. CDR3 coding DNA: TGTGCCAGCAGCCTGGCGCAGCGGTATCACGAGACCCAGTACTTC. As protein: CASSLAQRYHETQYF.

The sample holds a few counts of this clonotype. This chain joins TRBV6-5 and TRBJ1-1; unclear D gene. This CDR3 is built from 15 residues. V lost 0 bases and J lost 0, with 8 bases in between. The germline V gene has CDR1 MNHEY and CDR2 SVGAGI. The CDR3 DNA sequence: TGTGCCAGCAGTTACTCGACTGGGCTGAACACTGAAGCTTTCTTT. This encodes CASSYSTGLNTEAFF.

In its sample, this clonotype was seen a few times. The rearrangement uses TRBV5-1 and TRBJ2-3; TRBD2 might be the D (5 bases). V was cut by 5 bases and J by 1 base, with 8 bases left in between. CDR3 length equals 13 residues. The germline CDR1 and CDR2 sequences are SGHRS and YFSETQ. CDR3 in DNA: TGCGCCAGCAGTGAGGAGGGCACAGATACGCAGTATTTT. Protein product: CASSEEGTDTQYF.

The J gene is TRBJ1-3, the V gene TRBV3-1, with no clear D. Trimming stripped 2 bases from V and 0 bases from J, with 8 bases between. Germline V CDR1 and CDR2: LGHDT, YNNKEL (reference sequence). The CDR3 sequence is 15 residues long. CDR3 nucleotide sequence: TGTGCCAGCAGCCAACCAGCGAGCTCTGGAAACACCATATATTTT. Translated, it gives CASSQPASSGNTIYF. The whole variable domain, remainder taken from reference TRBV3-1 and TRBJ1-3, is DTAVSQTPKYLVTQMGNDKSIKCEQNLGHDTMYWYKQDSKKFLKIMFSYNNKELIINETVPNRFSPKSPDKAHLNLHINSLELGDSAVYFCASSQPASSGNTIYFGEGSWLTVV.

At least ten counts were recorded for this clonotype. The V and J genes are TRBV10-1 and TRBJ2-1; TRBD2 agrees at 10 bases. The V segment lost 0 bases and the J segment 7 bases; nucleotides outside the gene matches: 9. The CDR3 loop spans 17 amino acids. Germline-derived CDR1 and CDR2 are WNHNN and SYGVQD (reference sequence). The CDR3 DNA reads TGCGCCAGCAGTGAGTCGGTCCTACTAGCGGGGAAGAATGAGCAGTTCTTC. It encodes CASSESVLLAGKNEQFF.

The chain links TRBV7-8 to TRBJ2-5; tentative D call: TRBD1 (6 bases). V lost 1 base and J lost 5, with 14 bases in between. CDR1 and CDR2 from the germline V gene are SGHVS and FQNEAQ. This CDR3 contains 15 residues. The CDR3 nucleotides read TGTGCCAGCAGCTTAGATGGGACACTGACGGAGACCCAGTACTTC. Its protein is CASSLDGTLTETQYF.

This clonotype was seen many times. This chain uses TRBV11-2 with TRBJ2-3, with 7 bases identical to TRBD2. CDR3 length: 17 amino acids. Germline trimming cut 5 bases from V and 2 bases from J; bases unmatched to any gene: 13. Germline lookup yields CDR1 SGHAT and CDR2 FQNNGV. CDR3 bases: TGTGCCAGCAGCCTCCGACTAGCCCGACGTTCCACAGATACGCAGTATTTT. Protein: CASSLRLARRSTDTQYF.

This clonotype was detected only a few times. The chain recombines TRBV27 with TRBJ2-7; D is unresolved. Germline CDR1 and CDR2: MNHEY and SMNVEV (reference sequence). V was pared by 6 bases and J by 7 bases, with 22 bases between. This CDR3 region has 15 residues. The CDR3 here is CASSPLSGRVREQYF. CDR3 bases: TGTGCCAGCAGCCCCCTATCAGGCCGTGTGAGGGAGCAGTACTTC.

This chain connects TRBV12-3 or TRBV12-4 to TRBJ1-2; D ambiguous. V lost 5 bases and J lost 6, with 16 bases in between. The CDR3 has 14 amino acids. CDR3 sequence reads: CASSAGLFPHGYTF. The CDR3 coding sequence is TGTGCCAGCAGTGCGGGCCTTTTCCCCCATGGCTACACCTTC.

This clonotype was detected a few times. The chain couples TRBV12-3 or TRBV12-4 to TRBJ2-3; TRBD1 might be the D (6 bases). With 7 bases removed from V and 1 base from J, the gap between germline ends came to 15 bases. This CDR3 comprises 15 residues. The CDR3 here is CASNAQGWGTDTQYF. The DNA for the CDR3 is TGTGCCAGCAACGCACAGGGTTGGGGCACAGATACGCAGTATTTT.

In this sample, this clonotype turned up a few times. The chain couples TRBV20-1 to TRBJ2-1; 12 nucleotides match TRBD2. The CDR3 has 15 residues. The germline gives CDR1 DFQATT, CDR2 SNEGSKA (reference sequence). With 4 bases clipped from V and 6 bases from J, the junction kept 7 bases outside the gene matches. The CDR3 nucleotides are TGCAGTGCTACTAGCGGGGGGGCCGGGGGCAATGAGCAGTTCTTC. Translation gives CSATSGGAGGNEQFF.

Only a few counts were recorded for this clonotype. This chain's CDR3 is CASSPPQQASGNTIYF. The CDR3 DNA follows: TGTGCCAGCTCACCACCGCAGCAAGCCTCTGGAAACACCATATATTTT. The chain recombines TRBV18 with TRBJ1-3; D is unresolved. The CDR3 contains 16 residues. V lost 0 bases and J 0 bases, leaving 9 bases between the germline ends. Per the germline V gene, CDR1 is KGHSH and CDR2 is LQKENI.

The chain recombines TRBV24-1 with TRBJ2-7, with D possibly being TRBD2 (5 bases). V was trimmed by 10 bases and J by 3 bases, leaving 12 bases between them. The CDR3 is 12 amino acids. Germline-derived CDR1 and CDR2 are KGHDR and SFDVKD. The CDR3 nucleotides are TGTGCCACAATCTACCGGGACTACGAGCAGTACTTC. This codes for CATIYRDYEQYF.

This clonotype was counted many times. The chain links TRBV5-1 to TRBJ2-3, with D tentatively TRBD2 (6 bases). This CDR3 is 13 amino acids long. Germline assignment: CDR1 SGHRS and CDR2 YFSETQ. V was pared by 3 bases and J by 9 bases, with 14 bases between. The CDR3 DNA reads as TGCGCCAGCAGCTCAGGACCAGGGAGGACGCAGTATTTT. The encoded protein is CASSSGPGRTQYF.

The chain recombines TRBV6-2 or TRBV6-3 with TRBJ1-1; D gene uncertain. Trimming removed 0 bases at V and 0 bases at J, with 17 bases between. This CDR3 has 18 amino acids. The germline V gene has CDR1 MNHEY and CDR2 SVGEGT. Written as DNA, the CDR3 is TGTGCCAGCAGTTACTCCGGACCGCCTAATCTCATGAACACTGAAGCTTTCTTT. It translates to CASSYSGPPNLMNTEAFF.

The table lists this clonotype with a few counts. This CDR3 is CAIGTGEGTEAFF. Written as DNA, the CDR3 is TGTGCCATCGGGACAGGGGAGGGGACTGAAGCTTTCTTT. This chain joins TRBV10-3 and TRBJ1-1; TRBD1 agrees at 10 bases. CDR1 and CDR2 from the germline V gene are ENHRY and SYGVKD. This CDR3 region has 13 residues. After removal of 8 bases from V and 5 bases from J, the junction contained 5 bases not matched to a gene.

V and J are TRBV7-2 and TRBJ2-5, with D unresolved. The germline gives CDR1 SGHTA, CDR2 FQGNSA. V shed 1 base and J shed 2 bases, with 11 bases lying between them. The CDR3 sequence is 15 residues long. CDR3 nucleotides: TGTGCCAGCAGCTTAGGTTTACTCCAACAAGAGACCCAGTACTTC. Amino acids: CASSLGLLQQETQYF.

This clonotype was picked up many times. This rearrangement joins TRBV5-1 to TRBJ1-5; D is unresolved. V was cut by 0 bases and J by 6 bases, with 7 bases left in between. Germline assignment: CDR1 SGHRS and CDR2 YFSETQ. This CDR3 comprises 13 residues. The CDR3 nucleotides read TGCGCCAGCAGCTTGGGGGATACTCAGCCCCAGCATTTT. Translating it yields CASSLGDTQPQHF.

J is TRBJ2-5 and V is TRBV28; unclear D gene. V dropped 4 bases and J dropped 5 bases, with 11 bases sitting between them. CDR3 length: 13 residues. Germline V gives CDR1 MDHEN, CDR2 SYDVKM. This chain's CDR3 is CASSYPGGETQYF. CDR3 DNA: TGTGCCAGCAGTTATCCGGGTGGGGAGACCCAGTACTTC.

The rearrangement joins TRBV4-1 to TRBJ2-5; possible D gene TRBD1, 6 bases. The germline gives CDR1 MGHRA, CDR2 YSYEKL. Trimming pared 5 bases from V and 3 bases from J, leaving 19 bases between. The CDR3 runs 16 residues. The CDR3 DNA reads TGCGCCAGCAGCTTACTACAGGGCAGCACGGAAGAGACCCAGTACTTC. Its protein is CASSLLQGSTEETQYF.

This rearrangement joins TRBV12-3 or TRBV12-4 to TRBJ1-1; D perhaps matches TRBD1 (6 bases). Trimming pared 3 bases from V and 6 bases from J, leaving 11 bases between. This CDR3 comprises 13 residues. The CDR3 DNA sequence: TGTGCCAGCAGTTTCGTACAGGGTTCTGAAGCTTTCTTT. Translated, it gives CASSFVQGSEAFF.